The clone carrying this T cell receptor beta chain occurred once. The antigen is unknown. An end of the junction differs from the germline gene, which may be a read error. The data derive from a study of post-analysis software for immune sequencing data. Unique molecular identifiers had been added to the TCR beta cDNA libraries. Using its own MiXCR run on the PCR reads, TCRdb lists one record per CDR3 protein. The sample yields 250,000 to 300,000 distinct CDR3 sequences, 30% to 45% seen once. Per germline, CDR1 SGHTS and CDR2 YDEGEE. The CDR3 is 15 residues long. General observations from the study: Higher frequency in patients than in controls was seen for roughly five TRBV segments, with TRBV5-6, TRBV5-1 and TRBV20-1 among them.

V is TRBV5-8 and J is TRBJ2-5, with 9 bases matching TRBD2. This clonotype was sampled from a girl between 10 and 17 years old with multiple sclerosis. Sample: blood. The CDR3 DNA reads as TGTGCCAGTAGCTTTAGCGGGGGCTTCCAAGAGACCCAGTACTTC. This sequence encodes CASSFSGGFQETQYF.